This T cell receptor (beta chain) was identified during a study of cytomegalovirus exposure and HLA in healthy donors. Study as a whole: Earlier sequencing of some 190 million T cells yielded around 100 million unique TCR beta sequences. General observations from the study: Testing in vitro showed a few CMV-associated chains specific for CMV antigens. Reports state that TCR beta sequences accurately predicted most subjects' HLA-A and HLA-B alleles.

Looked up from germline, CDR1 is MNHEY and CDR2 is SMNVEV (reference sequence). V gave up 2 bases and J gave up 4 bases, with 14 bases separating them. The CDR3 has 15 residues. Note on this clone: Its antigen is unknown.

PCR primers comprised 60 Vbeta and 13 Jbeta primers. This table comes from immunoSEQ multiplex PCR, and its TCRdb copy is limited to in-frame clones, with some not included. The sample has 110,000 to 150,000 clones; approximately 80% are singletons. Sequencing was carried out using PBMCs. The rearrangement joins TRBV27 to TRBJ1-2, with a tentative D call TRBD1 (5 bases). This sequence was found in a male donor in good health and CMV-seronegative. The CDR3 region has the DNA TGTGCCAGCAGTTTACAAGTGGGGCCCATCTATGGCTACACCTTC. Amino acids: CASSLQVGPIYGYTF.